The 21 T cell receptor beta chains presented below share a single source sample, sequenced in a study of T cells in Graves' hyperthyroidism and ophthalmopathy. It was RNA transcripts that yielded the amplified TCR beta CDR3 regions. Researchers ran a first-round RT-PCR on the TCR CDR3 using the HTBI primer set. Each CDR3 protein gets one entry after TCRdb re-called the multiplex PCR reads with MiXCR. The table lists 600,000 to 650,000 distinct CDR3 sequences, 16% of them singletons. The sequenced material came from blood. The receptors originated from a woman in her twenties or thirties with Graves' hyperthyroidism.

The table lists this clonotype with many counts. The rearrangement uses TRBV28 and TRBJ1-1; 9 nucleotides align to TRBD1. V lost 4 bases and J lost 4; bases outside the gene matches: 4. The germline V gene has CDR1 MDHEN and CDR2 SYDVKM. The CDR3 covers 14 residues. DNA for the CDR3: TGTGCCAGCAGTTACAGGGGGCTGGGCACTGAAGCTTTCTTT. It yields the protein CASSYRGLGTEAFF.

In this sample, this clonotype turned up many times. This rearrangement joins TRBV7-9 to TRBJ2-3; tentatively, D is TRBD2 (6 bases). This CDR3 comprises 16 residues. The V gene lost 1 base and the J gene lost 8 bases, with 19 bases spanning the gap. Germline loops: CDR1 SEHNR, CDR2 FQNEAQ (reference sequence). The CDR3 DNA follows: TGTGCCAGCAGCTTAGGTAGCGGTAGCGGCGGTGGTACGCAGTATTTT. Its protein is CASSLGSGSGGGTQYF.

The sample holds many counts of this clonotype. The chain uses TRBV28 and TRBJ2-1; perhaps TRBD1 as D (6 bases). This CDR3 is built from 15 residues. Trimming pared 7 bases from V and 1 base from J, leaving 14 bases between. CDR1 and CDR2 from the germline V gene are MDHEN and SYDVKM. CDR3 region: CASNAGTGSYNEQFF. DNA for the CDR3: TGTGCCAGCAATGCCGGAACAGGGTCCTACAATGAGCAGTTCTTC.

This clonotype was counted many times. The genes are TRBV15 and TRBJ2-7; the match to TRBD2 covers 12 bases. The germline gives CDR1 LNHNV, CDR2 YYDKDF (reference sequence). The CDR3 is 17 amino acids. The J segment lost 1 base and the V segment lost 4 bases, leaving 8 bases of the junction unmatched. The CDR3 protein is CATSTTAGTSGSYEQYF. CDR3 bases: TGTGCCACCAGCACTACTGCCGGGACTAGCGGGTCCTACGAGCAGTACTTC.

This clonotype was seen at least ten times. This chain links TRBV11-2 with TRBJ1-4; D might be TRBD1 (6 bases). The CDR3 consists of 15 residues. V was clipped by 1 base and J by 6 bases, with 12 bases between them. From germline, CDR1 is SGHAT and CDR2 FQNNGV. This CDR3 is CASSLVPGVDEKLFF. CDR3 DNA sequence: TGTGCCAGCAGCTTAGTTCCAGGGGTCGATGAAAAACTGTTTTTT. Full variable domain (outside the CDR3, taken from reference TRBV11-2 and TRBJ1-4): EAGVAQSPRYKIIEKRQSVAFWCNPISGHATLYWYQQILGQGPKLLIQFQNNGVVDDSQLPKDRFSAERLKGVDSTLKIQPAKLEDSAVYLCASSLVPGVDEKLFFGSGTQLSVL.

This rearrangement joins TRBV20-1 to TRBJ2-3; D gene unclear. Deletions cut 6 bases from V and 2 bases from J, with 6 bases between. Germline V gene data show CDR1 as DFQATT and CDR2 as SNEGSKA (reference sequence). CDR3 length equals 11 residues. The CDR3 bases are TGCAGTGCGAGGTACACAGATACGCAGTATTTT. Translated, it gives CSARYTDTQYF.

At least ten counts were recorded for this clonotype. The chain links TRBV3-1 to TRBJ1-5; possible D gene TRBD1, 5 bases. Germline loops: CDR1 LGHDT, CDR2 YNNKEL (reference sequence). V shed 4 bases and J shed 7 bases, with 11 bases lying between them. The CDR3 length is 13 residues. The CDR3 nucleotides read TGTGCCAGCAGCCCGGGACTTCTACAGCCCCAGCATTTT. Its translation: CASSPGLLQPQHF.

In regard to this clonotype: Just one base apart from a much larger clone, this may be a read error. The CDR3 region has the DNA TGTGCCAGCAGTCCCCCCACAGGGCCTTGGGACAATGAGCAGTTCTTC. It is translated as CASSPPTGPWDNEQFF. This chain joins TRBV28 and TRBJ2-1; TRBD1 might be the D (6 bases). Germline assignment: CDR1 MDHEN and CDR2 SYDVKM. The CDR3 totals 16 residues. With 5 bases removed from V and 5 bases from J, the gap between germline ends came to 19 bases.

This clonotype occurred once. The junction departs from the called germline gene at one end, perhaps through a read error. The V gene is TRBV28, the J gene TRBJ1-6; D unresolved. The CDR3 contains 13 residues. Germline-derived CDR1 and CDR2 are MDHEN and SYDVKM. CDR3 in DNA: TGTGCCAGCAGTCGGGTGTCGGATTCATCCCTCCACTTT. This gives the protein CASSRVSDSSLHF.

In its sample, this clonotype was seen many times. The chain recombines TRBV2 with TRBJ1-1; D not resolved. Trimming removed 4 bases at V and 1 base at J, with 7 bases between. This CDR3 has 13 amino acids. Germline values: CDR1 SNHLY, CDR2 FYNNEI. The CDR3 spells CASSGRENTEAFF. In DNA form, the CDR3 reads TGTGCCAGCAGTGGGAGAGAGAACACTGAAGCTTTCTTT.

This rearrangement joins TRBV29-1 to TRBJ2-1; possibly TRBD1 for D (5 bases). Trimming removed 5 bases from V and 5 bases from J, with 10 bases in between. This CDR3 is built from 12 residues. Germline V lookup: CDR1 SQVTM, CDR2 ANQGSEA. CDR3: CSVMTANNEQFF. CDR3 DNA sequence: TGCAGCGTTATGACAGCAAACAATGAGCAGTTCTTC.

This clonotype was detected ten times or more. The gene calls are TRBV28 and TRBJ2-3; 10 bases map to TRBD2. This CDR3 is 16 amino acids long. Losses at the gene ends were 2 bases for V and 2 bases for J; bases not matched to a gene: 4. In germline, CDR1 is MDHEN, CDR2 SYDVKM. CDR3 nucleotide sequence: TGTGCCAGCAGTTTAGGGCTAGCGGGAGCCACAGATACGCAGTATTTT. Its translation: CASSLGLAGATDTQYF.

The chain employs TRBV7-3 and TRBJ2-1; 8 nucleotides match TRBD2. V gave up 7 bases and J gave up 7 bases; unmatched junction bases: 12. Germline CDR1 SGHTA, CDR2 FQGTGA. The CDR3 contains 15 residues. The CDR3 region is CASNSLAGGWNEQFF. CDR3 sequence (DNA): TGTGCCAGCAACTCTCTTGCGGGAGGATGGAATGAGCAGTTCTTC. Full variable domain (rest looked up from reference TRBV7-3 and TRBJ2-1): GAGVSQTPSNKVTEKGKYVELRCDPISGHTALYWYRQSLGQGPEFLIYFQGTGAADDSGLPNDRFFAVRPEGSVSTLKIQRTERGDSAVYLCASNSLAGGWNEQFFGPGTRLTVL.

The table lists this clonotype with many counts. The chain joins TRBV28 to TRBJ1-5, with no clear D. V shed 4 bases and J shed 5 bases, with 12 bases lying between them. This CDR3 has 14 amino acids. Germline CDR1 and CDR2: MDHEN and SYDVKM. CDR3 DNA: TGTGCCAGCAGTTCTCCCCTCCCGCATCAGCCCCAGCATTTT. Translated, it gives CASSSPLPHQPQHF.

This chain uses TRBV2 with TRBJ2-3; 12 bases line up with TRBD2. CDR1 and CDR2 from the germline V gene are SNHLY and FYNNEI. V shed 5 bases, J shed 3 bases, and the junction held 3 bases outside the gene matches. This CDR3 contains 15 residues. The CDR3 reads CASSWTSGKTDTQYF. In DNA, the CDR3 is TGTGCCAGCAGTTGGACTAGCGGGAAAACAGATACGCAGTATTTT.

This clonotype was counted many times. The chain combines TRBV6-1 with TRBJ2-5; 7 nucleotides align to TRBD1. The CDR3 runs to 14 residues. Germline CDR1 is MNHNS and CDR2 is SASEGT. V shed 5 bases and J 5 bases; nucleotides not matched to a gene: 8. The CDR3 DNA follows: TGTGCCAGCAGTCCGTTAGGGGGCGGGGAGACCCAGTACTTC. Translation gives CASSPLGGGETQYF.

This clonotype appeared many times. V usage is TRBV6-2 or TRBV6-3 and J usage is TRBJ2-1; tentatively, D is TRBD2 (6 bases). Trimming removed 2 bases at V and 1 base at J, with 9 bases between. The CDR3 runs 15 residues. Looked up from germline, CDR1 is MNHEY and CDR2 is SVGEGT. As DNA, the CDR3 is TGTGCCAGCAGTTACGGTGGGACTTCCTACAATGAGCAGTTCTTC. Amino acids: CASSYGGTSYNEQFF.

V is TRBV6-2 or TRBV6-3 and J is TRBJ2-2; D tentatively reads TRBD1 or TRBD2 (6 bases each). Trimming removed 2 bases at V and 3 bases at J, with 19 bases between. Germline values: CDR1 MNHEY, CDR2 SVGEGT. The CDR3 sequence is 18 residues long. CDR3 coding DNA: TGTGCCAGCAGTTACCCCGGAGGAGGGACAATGGACACCGGGGAGCTGTTTTTT. Its translation is CASSYPGGGTMDTGELFF.

This clonotype turned up a few times. This chain connects TRBV29-1 to TRBJ1-1, with D hard to call. V lost 6 bases and J lost 5, with 13 bases in between. Germline lookup yields CDR1 SQVTM and CDR2 ANQGSEA. The CDR3 extends over 12 amino acids. DNA of the CDR3: TGCAGCGTGATCAAGGGTGGGACTGAAGCTTTCTTT. Translation gives CSVIKGGTEAFF.

In this sample, this clonotype turned up many times. The chain has TRBV27 and TRBJ2-7, with 7 bases identical to TRBD2. The CDR3 consists of 15 residues. From germline, CDR1 is MNHEY and CDR2 SMNVEV (reference sequence). J was trimmed by 0 bases and V by 6 bases; bases with no gene match: 8. The chain's CDR3 is CASRDLRGGSYEQYF. In DNA, the CDR3 is TGTGCCAGCAGGGACTTACGCGGGGGCTCCTACGAGCAGTACTTC.

This clonotype has a count of ten or more. This chain links TRBV2 with TRBJ2-1; 7 bases fit TRBD2. The J segment lost 5 bases and the V segment lost 2 bases, leaving 9 bases of the junction unmatched. The CDR3 covers 16 residues. CDR1 is SNHLY and CDR2 is FYNNEI in the germline V gene. The CDR3 DNA is TGTGCCAGCAGTGAATGGTCGGGAGGCCACAACAATGAGCAGTTCTTC. It codes for CASSEWSGGHNNEQFF.